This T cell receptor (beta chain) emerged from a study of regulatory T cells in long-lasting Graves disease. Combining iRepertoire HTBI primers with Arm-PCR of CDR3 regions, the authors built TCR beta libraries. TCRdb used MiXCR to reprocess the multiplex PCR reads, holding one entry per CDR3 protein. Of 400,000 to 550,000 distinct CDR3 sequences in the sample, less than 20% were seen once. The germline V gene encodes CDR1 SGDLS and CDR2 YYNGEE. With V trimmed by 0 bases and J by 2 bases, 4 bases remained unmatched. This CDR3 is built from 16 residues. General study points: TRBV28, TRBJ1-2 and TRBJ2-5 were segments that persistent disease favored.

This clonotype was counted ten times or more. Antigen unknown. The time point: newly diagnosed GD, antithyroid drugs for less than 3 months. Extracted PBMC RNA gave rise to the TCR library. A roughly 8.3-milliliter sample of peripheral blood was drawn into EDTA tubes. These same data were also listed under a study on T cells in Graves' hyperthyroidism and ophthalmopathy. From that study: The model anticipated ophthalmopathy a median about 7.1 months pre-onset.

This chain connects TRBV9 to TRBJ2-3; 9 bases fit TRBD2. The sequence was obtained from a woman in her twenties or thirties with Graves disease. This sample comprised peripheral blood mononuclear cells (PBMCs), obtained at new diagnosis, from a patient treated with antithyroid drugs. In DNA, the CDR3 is TGTGCCAGCAGCGTAGTGTTAGCGGGAGACACAGATACGCAGTATTTT. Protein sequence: CASSVVLAGDTDTQYF.